The 14 T cell receptor beta chains reported below all come from one sample, sequenced in a study of cytomegalovirus exposure and HLA in healthy donors. Assay used: immunoSEQ multiplex PCR; TCRdb lists only in-frame clones, some missing. The sample includes 220,000 or so clones, roughly 84% seen only once; the top ten take around 15%. Sequencing was done on a sample of PBMCs. The receptors stem from a woman in her 30s in good health and CMV-seropositive.

V usage is TRBV9 and J usage is TRBJ1-3; D is ambiguous. From germline, CDR1 is SGDLS and CDR2 YYNGEE. V was cut by 7 bases and J by 8 bases, with 13 bases left in between. The CDR3 loop spans 12 amino acids. CDR3: CASARGGHTIYF. The CDR3 DNA is TGTGCCAGCGCCCGGGGAGGACACACCATATATTTT.

The chain is built from TRBV5-4 and TRBJ1-2; D gene unclear. V lost 1 base and J 4 bases, leaving 8 bases between the germline ends. The length of the CDR3 is 13 residues. The V gene's germline CDR1 is SGHNT and CDR2 YYREEE (reference sequence). The DNA for the CDR3 is TGTGCCAGCAGCTTGAAGGAGATCTATGGCTACACCTTC. It specifies CASSLKEIYGYTF.

The V and J genes are TRBV6-5 and TRBJ2-5; D is unresolved. Germline CDR1 MNHEY, CDR2 SVGAGI. The V end was cut by 0 bases, the J end by 5 bases, with 10 bases between. The CDR3 length is 14 residues. CDR3: CASSYSRGAETQYF. The CDR3 DNA reads TGTGCCAGCAGTTACTCGAGAGGTGCGGAGACCCAGTACTTC.

The chain couples TRBV28 to TRBJ2-7, with TRBD1 matching over 8 bases. This CDR3 has 16 residues. Trimming at V came to 4 bases and at J to 5 bases, leaving 13 bases not matched to a gene. Germline CDR1 and CDR2: MDHEN and SYDVKM. The CDR3 region has the DNA TGTGCCAGCAGTTCCGCTGTTGGGGCAGGGGGCGACGAGCAGTACTTC. Translating it yields CASSSAVGAGGDEQYF.

The rearrangement joins TRBV7-8 to TRBJ1-4; no clear D gene. Deletions cut 8 bases from V and 5 bases from J, with 12 bases between. This CDR3 is 13 amino acids long. Germline CDR1 reads SGHVS; CDR2 reads FQNEAQ. The CDR3 spells CASAGRANEKLFF. The CDR3 DNA reads TGTGCCAGCGCCGGCAGAGCAAATGAAAAACTGTTTTTT.

This clone was found once. V usage is TRBV4-1 and J usage is TRBJ2-7; TRBD1 agrees at 7 bases. The CDR3 extends over 15 amino acids. The germline CDR1 and CDR2 sequences are MGHRA and YSYEKL. V lost 1 base and J lost 4; bases outside the gene matches: 7. In DNA, the CDR3 is TGCGCCAGCAGCCAAGGAGAAGACAGGGTTTACGAGCAGTACTTC. It yields the protein CASSQGEDRVYEQYF.

The chain joins TRBV13 to TRBJ1-1; tentative D call: TRBD1 (6 bases). The ends were cut back, 4 bases at V and 4 bases at J, with 19 bases in the middle. CDR1 and CDR2 (germline): PRHDT, FYEKMQ (reference sequence). The CDR3 has 16 amino acids. CDR3 coding DNA: TGTGCCAGCAGCTCGCTCGGGGGGGCAGGGGTCACTGAAGCTTTCTTT. This translates into CASSSLGGAGVTEAFF.

The chain has TRBV29-1 and TRBJ1-1; no reliable D call. V was cut by 2 bases and J by 1 base, with 23 bases left in between. The CDR3 extends over 18 amino acids. The germline V gene encodes CDR1 SQVTM and CDR2 ANQGSEA. The CDR3 DNA is TGCAGCGTTGAAATTCGGATGGCCTCCTTTAGTAAGAACACTGAAGCTTTCTTT. This codes for CSVEIRMASFSKNTEAFF. Together with reference TRBV29-1 and TRBJ1-1, the CDR3 gives the full variable domain: SAVISQKPSRDICQRGTSLTIQCQVDSQVTMMFWYRQQPGQSLTLIATANQGSEATYESGFVIDKFPISRPNLTFSTLTVSNMSPEDSSIYLCSVEIRMASFSKNTEAFFGQGTRLTVV.

This chain connects TRBV19 to TRBJ2-3; 8 nucleotides line up with TRBD2. Germline trimming cut 5 bases from V and 4 bases from J; bases unmatched to any gene: 5. CDR1 and CDR2 (germline): LNHDA, SQIVND (reference sequence). The CDR3 consists of 14 residues. The CDR3 sequence is CASSLAGDSDTQYF. DNA of the CDR3: TGTGCCAGTAGTCTAGCGGGCGACTCAGATACGCAGTATTTT. The full variable domain, completed using reference TRBV19 and TRBJ2-3, is DGGITQSPKYLFRKEGQNVTLSCEQNLNHDAMYWYRQDPGQGLRLIYYSQIVNDFQKGDIAEGYSVSREKKESFPLTVTSAQKNPTAFYLCASSLAGDSDTQYFGPGTRLTVL.

This chain joins TRBV15 and TRBJ1-2, with D possibly being TRBD1 (5 bases). The CDR3 loop spans 15 amino acids. Trimming stripped 5 bases from V and 3 bases from J, with 16 bases between. Looked up from germline, CDR1 is LNHNV and CDR2 is YYDKDF (reference sequence). The CDR3 DNA follows: TGTGCCACCAGCCCAAGACAGTCGGCGGACTATGGCTACACCTTC. Its translation is CATSPRQSADYGYTF.

The rearrangement uses TRBV15 and TRBJ2-3, with 7 bases lining up with TRBD1. The CDR3 runs to 14 residues. From germline, CDR1 is LNHNV and CDR2 YYDKDF (reference sequence). The V gene end was trimmed by 8 bases and the J gene end by 3 bases; junction bases not matched to a gene: 8. CDR3: CATLGDSSTDTQYF. DNA for the CDR3: TGTGCCACCTTAGGGGACAGTTCGACAGATACGCAGTATTTT.

The V gene is TRBV30, the J gene TRBJ2-2, with no clear D. Germline lookup yields CDR1 GTSNPN and CDR2 SVGIG (reference sequence). The CDR3 totals 12 residues. Trimming stripped 5 bases from V and 5 bases from J, with 9 bases between. The CDR3 nucleotides read TGTGCCTGGTCCCCTTTAACCGGGGAGCTGTTTTTT. It specifies CAWSPLTGELFF. Variable domain in full (rest from reference TRBV30 and TRBJ2-2): SQTIHQWPATLVQPVGSPLSLECTVEGTSNPNLYWYRQAAGRGLQLLFYSVGIGQISSEVPQNLSASRPQDRQFILSSKKLLLSDSGFYLCAWSPLTGELFFGEGSRLTVL.

The rearrangement links TRBV9 to TRBJ2-1; no firm D call. V was clipped by 0 bases and J by 10 bases, with 11 bases between them. Germline CDR1 is SGDLS and CDR2 is YYNGEE. The CDR3 sequence is 13 residues long. The CDR3 DNA follows: TGTGCCAGCAGCGTAGCTCTAGGGTCGGAGCAGTTCTTC. Protein sequence: CASSVALGSEQFF.

This clone was picked up a small number of times. The rearrangement joins TRBV20-1 to TRBJ1-2; D possibly corresponds to TRBD1 (5 bases). Deletions cut 5 bases from V and 11 bases from J, with 9 bases between. The CDR3 is 9 residues long. Germline V gene lookup returns CDR1 DFQATT and CDR2 SNEGSKA (reference sequence). This CDR3 is CSAGTGYTF. The CDR3 region has the DNA TGCAGTGCTGGGACTGGTTACACCTTC.